The entry that follows covers one T cell receptor (beta chain) sequence. Its antigen remains unidentified. Per-nucleotide qualities are absent, and no much larger clonotype sits a single base away. These data are taken from a study of control samples from healthy donors and cancer patients (dated by TCRdb to 2020 to 2022). Including the terminal cysteine and phenylalanine, the CDR3 comprises 14 residues. Left in the record is the CDR3 DNA by itself, 42 bases read in frame from the first base. The V and J ends are trimmed by 1 base and 5 bases, leaving 11 bases between them. For CDR1 and CDR2, the germline V gene lists MGHRA and YSYEKL. The library was made by the immunoSEQ multiplex PCR assay. Not all clones reach the TCRdb copy of this immuneACCESS table, which keeps in-frame sequences only. Checked studies attribute under half of the gap to unresolved V genes and leave the rest unexplained. The sample table contains under 80,000 clones; only one count was recorded for approximately 93% of them. The ten top clones hold roughly 1.2% of the sample.

The sequence derives from a woman between 40 and 50 years old with lung cancer. The V gene is TRBV4-1 and the J gene is TRBJ2-5; 6 matching bases give a weak D call of TRBD2. Sequencing input: PBMCs. The base sequence is TGCGCCAGCAGCCAAGGGACGGGGAGGGAGACCCAGTACTTC. It encodes CASSQGTGRETQYF.